This TCR beta chain was observed in a study of T cells expressing NK-cell markers. CDR3 size: 16 residues. Germline V gives CDR1 MNHNS, CDR2 SASEGT. TCRdb re-called the 5' RACE reads; one entry per CDR3 protein, DNA not given. The sample has 500,000 to 600,000 distinct CDR3 sequences, and its top ten clones hold about 3.6%. In regard to this clonotype: The target antigen is unknown.

Points from the study as a whole: HCMV specificity of the expanded NKG2C+ T cell clones was not established. In several donors, dominant clonotypes made up about 25-65% of CD3+CD56-NKG2C+ cells. Dominant NKG2C+ clonotypes accounted for about 1.0-8% of CD8+ T cells in 5 to 7 donors.

The TCR comes from a man aged 18 to 30 in good health. The V call is TRBV6-1, the J call TRBJ2-2; lacking DNA, the TRBD1 call made by TCRdb goes unchecked. Sequencing used blood T cells: a sorted CD56 or NKG2C T cell subset, CD4+ or CD8+ T cells, or bulk PBMC T cells (not recorded which). The CDR3 sequence: CASSEDLSQVTGELFF.